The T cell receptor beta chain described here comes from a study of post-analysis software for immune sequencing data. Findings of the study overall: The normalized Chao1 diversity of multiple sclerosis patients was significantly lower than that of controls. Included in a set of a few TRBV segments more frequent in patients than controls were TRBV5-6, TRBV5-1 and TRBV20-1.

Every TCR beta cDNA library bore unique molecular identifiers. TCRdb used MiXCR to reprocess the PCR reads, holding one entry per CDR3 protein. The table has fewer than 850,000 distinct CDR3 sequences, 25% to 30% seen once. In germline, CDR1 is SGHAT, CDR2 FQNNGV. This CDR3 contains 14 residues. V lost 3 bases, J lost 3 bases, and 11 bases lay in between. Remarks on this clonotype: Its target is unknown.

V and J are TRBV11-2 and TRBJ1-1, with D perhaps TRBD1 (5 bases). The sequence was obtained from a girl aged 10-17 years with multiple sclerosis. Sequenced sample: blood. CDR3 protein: CASSLYRIYTEAFF. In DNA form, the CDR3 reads TGTGCCAGCAGCTTGTACAGGATTTACACTGAAGCTTTCTTT.